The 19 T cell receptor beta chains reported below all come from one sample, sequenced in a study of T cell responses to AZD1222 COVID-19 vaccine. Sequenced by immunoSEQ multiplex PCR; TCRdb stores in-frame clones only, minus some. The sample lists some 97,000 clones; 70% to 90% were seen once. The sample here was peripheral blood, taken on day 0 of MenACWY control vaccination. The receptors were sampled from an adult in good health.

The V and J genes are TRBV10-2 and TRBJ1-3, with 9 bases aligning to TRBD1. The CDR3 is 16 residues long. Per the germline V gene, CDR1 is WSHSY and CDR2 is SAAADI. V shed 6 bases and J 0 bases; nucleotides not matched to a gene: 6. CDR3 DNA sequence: TGCGCCAGCAGCGGGACAGGGAGAAGCTCTGGAAACACCATATATTTT. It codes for CASSGTGRSSGNTIYF.

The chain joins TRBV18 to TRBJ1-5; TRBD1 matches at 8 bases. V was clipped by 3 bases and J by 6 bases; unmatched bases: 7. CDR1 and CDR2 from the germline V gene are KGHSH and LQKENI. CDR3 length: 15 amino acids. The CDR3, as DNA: TGTGCCAGCTCACCCGGACAGGGAGGGGTTCAGCCCCAGCATTTT. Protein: CASSPGQGGVQPQHF.

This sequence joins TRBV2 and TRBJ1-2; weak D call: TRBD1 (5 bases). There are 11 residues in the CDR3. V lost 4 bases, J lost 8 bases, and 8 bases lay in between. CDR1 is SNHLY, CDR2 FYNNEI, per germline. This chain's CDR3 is CASSGGDGYTF. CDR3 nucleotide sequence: TGTGCCAGCAGTGGGGGGGACGGCTACACCTTC.

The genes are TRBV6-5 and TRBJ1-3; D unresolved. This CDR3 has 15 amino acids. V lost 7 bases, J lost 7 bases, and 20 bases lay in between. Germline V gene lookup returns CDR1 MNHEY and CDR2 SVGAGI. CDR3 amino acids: CASNNEVQPWNTIYF. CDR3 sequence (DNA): TGTGCCAGCAACAACGAAGTCCAACCTTGGAACACCATATATTTT.

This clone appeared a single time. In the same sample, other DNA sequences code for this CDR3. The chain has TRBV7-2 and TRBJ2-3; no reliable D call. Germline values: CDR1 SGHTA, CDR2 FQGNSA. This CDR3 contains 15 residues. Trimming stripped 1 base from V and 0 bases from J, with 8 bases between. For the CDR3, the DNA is TGTGCCAGCAGCTTAGGTCGGCCAAGCACAGATACGCAGTATTTT. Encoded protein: CASSLGRPSTDTQYF.

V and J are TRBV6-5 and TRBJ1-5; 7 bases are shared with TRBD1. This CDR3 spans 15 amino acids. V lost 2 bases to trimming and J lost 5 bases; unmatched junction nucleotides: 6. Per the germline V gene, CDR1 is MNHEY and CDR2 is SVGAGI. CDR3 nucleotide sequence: TGTGCCAGCAGTTACGAGACAGGGTGGGATCAGCCCCAGCATTTT. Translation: CASSYETGWDQPQHF.

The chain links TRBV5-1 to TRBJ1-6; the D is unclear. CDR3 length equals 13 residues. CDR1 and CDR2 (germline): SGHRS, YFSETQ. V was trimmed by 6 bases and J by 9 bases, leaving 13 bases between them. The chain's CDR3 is CASTEASGSPLHF. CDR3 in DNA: TGCGCCAGCACCGAGGCGTCTGGTTCACCCCTCCACTTT.

The CDR3 sequence: CASRLAGGTDTQYF. Here the CDR3 DNA reads TGTGCCAGTCGACTAGCGGGGGGCACAGATACGCAGTATTTT. The chain has TRBV3-1 (or the pseudogene TRBV3-2) and TRBJ2-3; 12 bases match TRBD2. V gave up 9 bases and J gave up 1 base; unmatched junction bases: 2. This CDR3 has 14 residues. From germline, CDR1 is LGHDT and CDR2 YNNKEL (reference sequence).

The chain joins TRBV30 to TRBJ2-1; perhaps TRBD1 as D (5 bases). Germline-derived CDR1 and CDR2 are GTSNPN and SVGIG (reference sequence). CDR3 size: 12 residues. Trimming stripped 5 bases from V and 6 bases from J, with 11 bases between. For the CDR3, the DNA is TGTGCCTGGCGTCGTGACAGCAATGAGCAGTTCTTC. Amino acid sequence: CAWRRDSNEQFF.

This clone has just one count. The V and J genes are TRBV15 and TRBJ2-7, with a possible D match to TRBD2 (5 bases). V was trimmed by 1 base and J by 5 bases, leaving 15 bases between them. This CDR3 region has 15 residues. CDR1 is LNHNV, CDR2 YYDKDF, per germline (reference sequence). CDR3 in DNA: TGTGCCACCAGCAGAGGTCGACGGGGTAGGAACGAGCAGTACTTC. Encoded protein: CATSRGRRGRNEQYF.

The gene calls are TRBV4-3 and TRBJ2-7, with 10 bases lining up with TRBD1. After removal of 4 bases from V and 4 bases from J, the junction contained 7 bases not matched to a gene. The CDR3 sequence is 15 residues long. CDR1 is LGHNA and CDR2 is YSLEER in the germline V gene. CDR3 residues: CASSLRGTGEYEQYF. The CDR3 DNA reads TGCGCCAGCAGCCTGAGAGGGACAGGGGAATACGAGCAGTACTTC.

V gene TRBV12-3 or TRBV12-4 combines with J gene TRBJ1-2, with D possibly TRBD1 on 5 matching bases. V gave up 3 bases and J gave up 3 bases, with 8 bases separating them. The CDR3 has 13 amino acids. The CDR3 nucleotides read TGTGCCAGCAGTTTTCAGGGTTACTATGGCTACACCTTC. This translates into CASSFQGYYGYTF.

CDR3 in amino acids: CAREGGTTTDTQYF. The DNA for the CDR3 is TGTGCCAGGGAGGGTGGGACGACTACAGATACGCAGTATTTT. The J gene is TRBJ2-3, the V gene TRBV5-5; tentatively, D is TRBD2 (6 bases). This CDR3 is 14 amino acids long. Trimming took off 8 bases at V and 3 bases at J, with 16 bases between the two ends. CDR1 is SGHKS and CDR2 is YYEKEE in the germline V gene (reference sequence).

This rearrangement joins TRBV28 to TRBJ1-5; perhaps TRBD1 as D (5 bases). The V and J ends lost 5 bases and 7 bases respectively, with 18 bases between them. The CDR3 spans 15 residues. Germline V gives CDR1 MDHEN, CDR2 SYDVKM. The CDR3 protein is CASSRPQGSNQPQHF. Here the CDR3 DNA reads TGTGCCAGCAGTCGCCCTCAGGGAAGTAACCAGCCCCAGCATTTT.

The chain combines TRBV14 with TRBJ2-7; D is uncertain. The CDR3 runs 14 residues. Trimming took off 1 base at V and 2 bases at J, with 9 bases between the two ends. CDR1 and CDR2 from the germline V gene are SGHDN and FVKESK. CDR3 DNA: TGTGCCAGCAGCCAAGGCCGGGCCGCCTACGAGCAGTACTTC. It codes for CASSQGRAAYEQYF.

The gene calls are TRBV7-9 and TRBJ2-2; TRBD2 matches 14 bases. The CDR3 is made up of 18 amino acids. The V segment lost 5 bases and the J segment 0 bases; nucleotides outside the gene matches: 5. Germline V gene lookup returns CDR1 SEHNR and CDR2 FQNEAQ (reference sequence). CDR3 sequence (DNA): TGTGCCAGCAGCCGTCGGACTAGCGGGGGGTCGAACACCGGGGAGCTGTTTTTT. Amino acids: CASSRRTSGGSNTGELFF.

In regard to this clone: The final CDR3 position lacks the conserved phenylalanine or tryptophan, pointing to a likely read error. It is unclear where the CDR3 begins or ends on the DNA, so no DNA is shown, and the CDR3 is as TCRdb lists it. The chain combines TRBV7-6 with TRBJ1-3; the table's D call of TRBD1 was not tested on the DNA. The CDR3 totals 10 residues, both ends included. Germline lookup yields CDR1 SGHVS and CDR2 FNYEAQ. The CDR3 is CASSFRWGLV.

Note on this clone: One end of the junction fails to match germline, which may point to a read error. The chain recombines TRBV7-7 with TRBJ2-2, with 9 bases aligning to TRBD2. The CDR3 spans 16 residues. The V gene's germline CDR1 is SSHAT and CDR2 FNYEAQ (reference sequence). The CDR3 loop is CASSSISGSEVGELFF. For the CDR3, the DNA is TGTGCTAGCAGCTCTATTAGCGGGAGTGAGGTCGGGGAGCTGTTTTTT.

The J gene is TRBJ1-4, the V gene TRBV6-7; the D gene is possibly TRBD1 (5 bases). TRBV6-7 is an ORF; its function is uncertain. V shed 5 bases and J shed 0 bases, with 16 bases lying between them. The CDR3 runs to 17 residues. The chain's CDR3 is CASSGRGRDATNEKLFF. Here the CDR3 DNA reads TGTGCCAGCAGTGGGCGGGGAAGGGACGCAACTAATGAAAAACTGTTTTTT.